The clone carrying this TCR beta chain was counted only a few times. This specimen belongs to a study of blood T cells in healthy people across ages. PCR was performed a second time for about 7 to 12 cycles using a sample-barcoded 5' primer and a J-beta primer mix. TCRdb ran MiXCR on the 5' RACE reads and lists one entry per CDR3 protein. The data show under 2,000,000 distinct CDR3 sequences, with around half seen just once and over 2% held by the top ten. Material for sequencing was blood. The sequence was collected from a woman in her thirties or forties in good health.

The CDR3 loop reads CASSQDERVQETQYF. CDR3 bases: TGTGCCAGCAGCCAAGATGAGAGGGTTCAAGAGACCCAGTACTTC. The chain carries TRBV3-1 and TRBJ2-5; the D gene is possibly TRBD2 (5 bases). Germline lookup yields CDR1 LGHDT and CDR2 YNNKEL (reference sequence). The CDR3 sequence is 15 residues long. Trimming shortened V by 0 bases and J by 2 bases, and 10 bases separated the two germline ends.